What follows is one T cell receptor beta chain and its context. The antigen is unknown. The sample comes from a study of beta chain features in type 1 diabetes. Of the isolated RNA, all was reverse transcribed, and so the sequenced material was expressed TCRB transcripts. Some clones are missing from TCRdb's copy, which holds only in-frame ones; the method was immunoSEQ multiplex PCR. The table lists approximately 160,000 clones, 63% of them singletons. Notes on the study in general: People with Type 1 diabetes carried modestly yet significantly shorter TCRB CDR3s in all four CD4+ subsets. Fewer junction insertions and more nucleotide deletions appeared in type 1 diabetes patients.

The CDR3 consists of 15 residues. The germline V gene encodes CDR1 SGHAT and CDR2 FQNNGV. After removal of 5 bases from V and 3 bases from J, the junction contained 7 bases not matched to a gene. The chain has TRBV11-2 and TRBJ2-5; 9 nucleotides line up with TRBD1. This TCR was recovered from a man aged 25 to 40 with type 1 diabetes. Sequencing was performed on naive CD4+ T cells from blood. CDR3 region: CASSAGGQGKETQYF. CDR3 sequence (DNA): TGTGCCAGCAGCGCAGGGGGACAGGGAAAAGAGACCCAGTACTTC.